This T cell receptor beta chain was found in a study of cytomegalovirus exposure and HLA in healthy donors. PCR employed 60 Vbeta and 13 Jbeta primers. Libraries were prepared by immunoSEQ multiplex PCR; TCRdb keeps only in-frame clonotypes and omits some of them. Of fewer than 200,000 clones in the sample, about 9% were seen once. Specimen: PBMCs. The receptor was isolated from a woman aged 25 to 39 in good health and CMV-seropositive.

CDR3 in DNA: TGTGCCAGCAGCTTACGGACAGGGCAAGAGACCCAGTACTTC. Encoded protein: CASSLRTGQETQYF. The chain is built from TRBV5-4 and TRBJ2-5, with 8 positions matching TRBD1. The CDR3 has 14 amino acids. The germline V gene has CDR1 SGHNT and CDR2 YYREEE (reference sequence). The V and J ends lost 2 bases and 2 bases, in that order; junction bases with no gene match: 2.